A selection of T cell receptor beta chains follows, all from one sample in a study of cytomegalovirus exposure and HLA in healthy donors. Repertoires were generated with immunoSEQ multiplex PCR, while TCRdb's copy carries only in-frame clones and drops some. The sample carries approximately 150,000 clones, under 85% recorded once. Sequenced material: PBMCs. The receptors shown here come from a man in his fifties in good health and CMV-seropositive. Each CDR3 is given with its conserved first and last residue. A D gene is named only where the DNA matches it firmly. Rows give clone size only sometimes, using once, few, many, or a class for an expanded clone.

J: TRBJ1-3; size: .; V: TRBV7-9; D: .; CDR3: CASSLSMGGSSGNTIYF; DNA: TGTGCCAGCAGCTTAAGTATGGGCGGGAGCTCTGGAAACACCATATATTTT
J: TRBJ2-7; size: .; V: TRBV28; D: TRBD1; CDR3: CASSSPQGGPYEQYF; DNA: TGTGCCAGCAGTTCTCCACAGGGGGGCCCCTACGAGCAGTACTTC
J: TRBJ2-7; size: .; V: TRBV5-6; D: .; CDR3: CASSLGSRNEQYF; DNA: TGTGCCAGCAGCTTGGGATCTAGGAACGAGCAGTACTTC
J: TRBJ2-3; size: .; V: TRBV19; D: .; CDR3: CASSSPRRDTQYF; DNA: TGTGCCAGTAGTTCCCCCCGGAGAGATACGCAGTATTTT
J: TRBJ2-1; size: .; V: TRBV7-2; D: TRBD2; CDR3: CASSARLAGSYNEQFF; DNA: TGTGCCAGCAGCGCCAGACTAGCGGGGTCCTACAATGAGCAGTTCTTC
J: TRBJ2-2; size: .; V: TRBV9; D: TRBD2; CDR3: CASSVEDAGGPTGELFF; DNA: TGTGCCAGCAGCGTAGAGGACGCGGGGGGCCCCACCGGGGAGCTGTTTTTT
J: TRBJ2-1; size: .; V: TRBV9; D: .; CDR3: CASSERGALNEQFF; DNA: TGTGCCAGCAGCGAGCGCGGAGCGCTCAATGAGCAGTTCTTC
J: TRBJ2-5; size: .; V: TRBV19; D: .; CDR3: CASSPRGVRGQETQYF; DNA: TGTGCCAGTAGCCCCCGAGGGGTCAGGGGACAAGAGACCCAGTACTTC
J: TRBJ1-2; size: .; V: TRBV6-5; D: .; CDR3: CASTRGDGYTF; DNA: TGTGCCAGCACACGGGGAGATGGCTACACCTTC
J: TRBJ1-4; size: .; V: TRBV27; D: .; CDR3: CASSFKGAYEKLFF; DNA: TGTGCCAGCAGTTTTAAAGGGGCATATGAAAAACTGTTTTTT
J: TRBJ2-7; size: few; V: TRBV11-2; D: .; CDR3: CASSLDILSYEQYF; DNA: TGTGCCAGCAGCTTAGACATACTCTCCTACGAGCAGTACTTC
J: TRBJ2-7; size: .; V: TRBV28; D: TRBD1; CDR3: CASSVNNRGHEQYF; DNA: TGTGCCAGCAGTGTGAACAACAGGGGTCACGAGCAGTACTTC
J: TRBJ1-2; size: once; V: TRBV28; D: .; CDR3: CASRRRASLYGYTF; DNA: TGTGCCAGCAGACGGAGGGCTAGCCTCTATGGCTACACCTTC
J: TRBJ1-1; size: .; V: TRBV9; D: TRBD1; CDR3: CASSPHETGVGTEAFF; DNA: TGTGCCAGCAGCCCTCACGAGACAGGGGTGGGGACTGAAGCTTTCTTT
J: TRBJ2-3; size: .; V: TRBV4-2; D: TRBD2; CDR3: CASSLGTSGAGYTDTQYF; DNA: TGTGCCAGCAGCCTAGGGACTAGCGGAGCGGGTTACACAGATACGCAGTATTTT
J: TRBJ2-1; size: few; V: TRBV19; D: TRBD2; CDR3: CASSSSGSFWNEQFF; DNA: TGTGCCAGTAGTTCCAGCGGGAGCTTTTGGAATGAGCAGTTCTTC
J: TRBJ2-7; size: .; V: TRBV7-9; D: TRBD2; CDR3: CASSRTGLAGGYEQYF; DNA: TGTGCCAGCAGCCGAACGGGACTAGCGGGAGGCTACGAGCAGTACTTC
J: TRBJ1-6; size: .; V: TRBV28; D: .; CDR3: CASNPPPPGRYNSPLHF; DNA: TGTGCCAGCAATCCCCCACCCCCAGGGAGGTATAATTCACCCCTCCACTTT
J: TRBJ1-5; size: .; V: TRBV28; D: TRBD1; CDR3: CASSWVTGGLKPQHF; DNA: TGTGCCAGCAGTTGGGTTACAGGGGGCTTAAAGCCCCAGCATTTT
J: TRBJ2-1; size: .; V: TRBV25-1; D: .; CDR3: CASSEYITGNSEQFF; DNA: TGTGCCAGCAGTGAATATATAACAGGGAACAGTGAGCAGTTCTTC
J: TRBJ1-3; size: .; V: TRBV19; D: TRBD1; CDR3: CASENRGLGNTIYF; DNA: TGTGCCAGTGAAAACAGGGGACTTGGAAACACCATATATTTT
J: TRBJ2-3; size: .; V: TRBV28; D: TRBD1; CDR3: CASSPTGGADTQYF; DNA: TGTGCCAGCAGTCCGACAGGGGGCGCAGATACGCAGTATTTT
J: TRBJ1-6; size: once; V: TRBV19; D: TRBD1; CDR3: CASSVDRINSPLHF; DNA: TGTGCCAGTAGTGTGGACAGGATTAATTCACCCCTCCACTTT
J: TRBJ2-4; size: few; V: TRBV14; D: TRBD2; CDR3: CASSPLAGADIQYF; DNA: TGTGCCAGCAGCCCATTAGCGGGAGCAGACATTCAGTACTTC
J: TRBJ1-5; size: once; V: TRBV11-3; D: TRBD1; CDR3: CASSPDREGQPQHF; DNA: TGTGCCAGCAGCCCCGACAGGGAAGGGCAGCCCCAGCATTTT
J: TRBJ2-3; size: .; V: TRBV5-1; D: TRBD2; CDR3: CASSLNSGGSGTDTQYF; DNA: TGCGCCAGCAGCTTGAATAGCGGGGGGTCAGGCACAGATACGCAGTATTTT
J: TRBJ2-1; size: .; V: TRBV5-1; D: TRBD2; CDR3: CASSLGTSGSLNDEQFF; DNA: TGCGCCAGCAGCCTCGGGACTAGCGGGAGTTTAAACGATGAGCAGTTCTTC
J: TRBJ1-1; size: .; V: TRBV28; D: .; CDR3: CASSGTGDPRAFF; DNA: TGTGCCAGCAGTGGCACGGGGGACCCAAGGGCTTTCTTT
J: TRBJ2-1; size: .; V: TRBV7-7; D: .; CDR3: CASSPRRAGEQFF; DNA: TGTGCCAGCAGCCCCCGGAGGGCTGGGGAGCAGTTCTTC
J: TRBJ2-2; size: .; V: TRBV18; D: TRBD2; CDR3: CASSPSGGTGELFF; DNA: TGTGCCAGCTCACCTTCGGGAGGCACCGGGGAGCTGTTTTTT
J: TRBJ1-1; size: .; V: TRBV7-9; D: .; CDR3: CASSLFTENTEAFF; DNA: TGTGCCAGCAGCTTATTTACAGAGAACACTGAAGCTTTCTTT
J: TRBJ2-7; size: once; V: TRBV7-2; D: TRBD2; CDR3: CASSTGLAGVQYEQYF; DNA: TGTGCCAGCAGCACGGGACTAGCGGGGGTACAGTACGAGCAGTACTTC
J: TRBJ1-4; size: few; V: TRBV5-1; D: .; CDR3: CASSRGKAGEKLFF; DNA: TGCGCCAGCAGCCGCGGTAAAGCGGGTGAAAAACTGTTTTTT
J: TRBJ1-2; size: .; V: TRBV2; D: TRBD1; CDR3: CASSEVRDSYGYTF; DNA: TGTGCCAGCAGTGAAGTCCGGGACAGCTATGGCTACACCTTC
J: TRBJ2-7; size: .; V: TRBV27; D: .; CDR3: CASSLGGYLSSYEQYF; DNA: TGTGCCAGCAGTTTAGGAGGCTACCTCAGCTCCTACGAGCAGTACTTC
J: TRBJ2-2; size: .; V: TRBV7-3; D: TRBD1; CDR3: CASSPTSDRAYTGELFF; DNA: TGTGCCAGCAGCCCCACCAGCGACAGGGCGTACACCGGGGAGCTGTTTTTT
J: TRBJ2-3; size: .; V: TRBV5-1; D: TRBD1; CDR3: CASKSQGVVDTQYF; DNA: TGCGCCAGCAAATCACAGGGGGTGGTAGATACGCAGTATTTT
J: TRBJ1-3; size: once; V: TRBV7-9; D: .; CDR3: CASSLLDTVSGNTIYF; DNA: TGTGCCAGCAGCCTACTTGACACGGTCTCTGGAAACACCATATATTTT
J: TRBJ1-4; size: .; V: TRBV10-3; D: TRBD1; CDR3: CATHEPGQGVDEKLFF; DNA: TGTGCCACCCACGAACCGGGACAGGGGGTCGATGAAAAACTGTTTTTT
J: TRBJ2-3; size: .; V: TRBV9; D: TRBD2; CDR3: CASSATSGNRLYTDTQYF; DNA: TGTGCCAGCAGCGCGACTAGCGGAAACCGTCTTTACACAGATACGCAGTATTTT
J: TRBJ2-3; size: .; V: TRBV4-3; D: .; CDR3: CASSRNGRDASTDTQYF; DNA: TGCGCCAGCAGCCGGAACGGCAGGGATGCTAGCACAGATACGCAGTATTTT
J: TRBJ2-5; size: .; V: TRBV5-1; D: .; CDR3: CASSEQGPWEQYF; DNA: TGCGCCAGCAGCGAACAGGGTCCCTGGGAGCAGTACTTC